This record looks at one T cell receptor (beta chain) sequence and its context. This sample is drawn from a study of blood T cell repertoires in COVID-19. The protocol was immunoSEQ multiplex PCR, while the TCRdb copy is restricted to in-frame clones and leaves out a portion. The sample consists of under 200,000 clones, roughly 85% of them appearing once. V gave up 4 bases and J gave up 6 bases, with 16 bases separating them. The CDR3 extends over 15 amino acids. CDR1 is SEHNR, CDR2 FQNEAQ, per germline (reference sequence). Participant reports of clinical history set cohort assignment. The rearrangement links TRBV7-9 to TRBJ1-5; D gene unclear. The specimen was PBMCs or T cells enriched from blood (not recorded which). The TCR sequence derives from a woman aged 70-85 years in a cohort exposed to, infected with or recovered from COVID-19 (not recorded which). For the CDR3, the DNA is TGTGCCAGCAGCTCCGGGAATCCCTTTGGTCAGCCCCAGCATTTT. It specifies CASSSGNPFGQPQHF.